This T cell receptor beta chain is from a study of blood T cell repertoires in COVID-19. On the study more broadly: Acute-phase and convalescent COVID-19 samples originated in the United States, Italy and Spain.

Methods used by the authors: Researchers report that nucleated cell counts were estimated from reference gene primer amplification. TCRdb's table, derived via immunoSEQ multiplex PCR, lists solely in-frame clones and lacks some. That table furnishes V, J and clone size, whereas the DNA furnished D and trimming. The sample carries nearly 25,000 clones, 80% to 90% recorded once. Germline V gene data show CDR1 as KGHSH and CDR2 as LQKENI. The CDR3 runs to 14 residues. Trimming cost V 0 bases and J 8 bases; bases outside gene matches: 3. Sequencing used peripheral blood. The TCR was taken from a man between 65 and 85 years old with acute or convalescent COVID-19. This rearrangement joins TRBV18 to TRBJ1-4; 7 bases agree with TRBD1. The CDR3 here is CASSPPGGQEKLFF. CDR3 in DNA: TGTGCCAGCTCACCACCAGGGGGCCAAGAAAAACTGTTTTTT.